One sample yielded the 5 T cell receptor beta chains listed below, sequenced in a study of T cell responses to AZD1222 COVID-19 vaccine. This table comes from immunoSEQ multiplex PCR, and its TCRdb copy is limited to in-frame clones, with some not included. The sample lists roughly 42,000 clones, 88% occurring once. The sequences come from peripheral blood, collected 28 days after the second dose of the MenACWY control vaccine. Receptors were obtained from an adult who received the MenACWY meningococcal vaccine as a control.

This clone was detected once. The chain has TRBV27 and TRBJ2-7, with D perhaps matching TRBD1 (6 bases). Germline values: CDR1 MNHEY, CDR2 SMNVEV (reference sequence). This CDR3 has 14 amino acids. Trimming shortened V by 6 bases and J by 6 bases, and 18 bases separated the two germline ends. The CDR3 nucleotides are TGTGCCAGCAGATGGGGGACACAGAGGGGCGAGCAGTACTTC. As protein: CASRWGTQRGEQYF.

The chain links TRBV5-8 to TRBJ2-7; the D is unclear. Germline assignment: CDR1 SGHTS and CDR2 YDEGEE. V dropped 0 bases and J dropped 3 bases, with 10 bases sitting between them. The CDR3 has 14 amino acids. CDR3 sequence (DNA): TGTGCCAGCAGCTTGGCGGACGGAATCTACGAGCAGTACTTC. It is translated as CASSLADGIYEQYF.

The J gene is TRBJ2-3, the V gene TRBV6-5, with a weak D call TRBD2 (6 bases). This CDR3 comprises 16 residues. V gave up 3 bases and J gave up 1 base, with 14 bases separating them. Germline CDR1 is MNHEY and CDR2 is SVGAGI. The CDR3 protein is CASSYSYSGGTDTQYF. In nucleotides, the CDR3 is TGTGCCAGCAGTTATTCTTATTCGGGGGGCACAGATACGCAGTATTTT.

This chain links TRBV28 with TRBJ2-1; possible D gene TRBD2, 6 bases. The germline V and J ends were trimmed by 3 bases and 9 bases, with 9 bases remaining between them. This CDR3 is built from 12 residues. CDR1 and CDR2 (germline): MDHEN, SYDVKM. The CDR3 here is CASSLRGGEQFF. CDR3 coding DNA: TGTGCCAGCAGTTTGCGGGGAGGTGAGCAGTTCTTC.

This clone showed up just once. This sequence joins TRBV27 and TRBJ2-3, with 16 nucleotides matching TRBD2. V lost 2 bases to trimming and J lost 4 bases; unmatched junction nucleotides: 3. The CDR3 sequence is 17 residues long. Germline lookup yields CDR1 MNHEY and CDR2 SMNVEV (reference sequence). This CDR3 reads CASSLTGTSGGADTQYF. The CDR3 DNA follows: TGTGCCAGCAGTTTAACCGGGACTAGCGGGGGGGCAGATACGCAGTATTTT.